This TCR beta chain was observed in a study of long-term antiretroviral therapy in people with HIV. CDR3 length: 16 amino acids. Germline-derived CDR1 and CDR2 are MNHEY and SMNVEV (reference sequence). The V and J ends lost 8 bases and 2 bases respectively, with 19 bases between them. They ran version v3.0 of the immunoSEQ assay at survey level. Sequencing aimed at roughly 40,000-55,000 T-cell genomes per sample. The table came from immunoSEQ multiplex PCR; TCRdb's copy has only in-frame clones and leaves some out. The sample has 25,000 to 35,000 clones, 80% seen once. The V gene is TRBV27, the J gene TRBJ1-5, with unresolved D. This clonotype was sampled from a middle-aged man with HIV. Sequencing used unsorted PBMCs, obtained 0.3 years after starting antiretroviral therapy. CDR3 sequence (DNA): TGTGCCAGCGGACCGGACGGATGGTTGGGCAATCAGCCCCAGCATTTT. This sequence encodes CASGPDGWLGNQPQHF.